Listed here are 7 T cell receptor beta chains from one sample, sequenced in a study of PD-1 blockade in classical Hodgkin lymphoma. Some clones are missing from TCRdb's copy, which holds only in-frame ones; the method was immunoSEQ multiplex PCR. In the table there are about 30,000 clones, 94% of which are singletons. Stated time point: newly diagnosed, previously untreated cHL patient sample. Sequencing input: peripheral blood mononuclear cells (PBMCs). Source of these receptors: a human donor with classical Hodgkin lymphoma.

The chain is built from TRBV27 and TRBJ2-5; maybe TRBD2 (5 bases). CDR1 and CDR2 from the germline V gene are MNHEY and SMNVEV (reference sequence). The CDR3 has 15 residues. The germline V and J ends were trimmed by 2 bases and 3 bases, with 13 bases remaining between them. As DNA, the CDR3 is TGTGCCAGCAGTTTACTGCCTAGCAGAGAAGAGACCCAGTACTTC. It is translated as CASSLLPSREETQYF.

CDR3 loop: CASSSQAFSYEQYF. CDR3 bases: TGTGCCAGCAGCTCCCAAGCATTCTCCTACGAGCAGTACTTC. J is TRBJ2-7 and V is TRBV7-2; D gene uncertain. CDR1 and CDR2 (germline): SGHTA, FQGNSA. V dropped 4 bases and J dropped 0 bases, with 10 bases sitting between them. The CDR3 loop spans 14 amino acids.

This chain joins TRBV4-1 and TRBJ2-7, with TRBD2 identical over 8 bases. J was trimmed by 8 bases and V by 0 bases; bases with no gene match: 6. The CDR3 has 14 amino acids. Germline values: CDR1 MGHRA, CDR2 YSYEKL. The CDR3 region is CASSQDQSGSKQYF. The CDR3 DNA reads TGCGCCAGCAGCCAAGATCAAAGCGGGAGCAAGCAGTACTTC.

This chain connects TRBV7-3 to TRBJ2-3, with 8 bases that match TRBD2. Germline CDR1 SGHTA, CDR2 FQGTGA. The CDR3 loop spans 16 amino acids. The junction had 12 bases not matched to a gene; V was cut back by 6 bases and J by 4 bases. The CDR3 DNA reads TGTGCCAGCAGTCGCCACCCGGGGGGGCCCTCAGATACGCAGTATTTT. Amino acid sequence: CASSRHPGGPSDTQYF. Full variable domain (missing parts from reference TRBV7-3 and TRBJ2-3): GAGVSQTPSNKVTEKGKYVELRCDPISGHTALYWYRQSLGQGPEFLIYFQGTGAADDSGLPNDRFFAVRPEGSVSTLKIQRTERGDSAVYLCASSRHPGGPSDTQYFGPGTRLTVL.

The chain recombines TRBV30 with TRBJ2-7; 8 positions match TRBD1. Germline-derived CDR1 and CDR2 are GTSNPN and SVGIG (reference sequence). This CDR3 is 14 amino acids long. Trimming took 0 bases from V and 6 from J; bases not matched to a gene: 7. The CDR3 nucleotides are TGTGCCTGGAGTGTACTGGACAGGGTATCCGAGCAGTACTTC. Amino acid sequence: CAWSVLDRVSEQYF.

The CDR3 spells CASSLAGSGANVLTF. The CDR3 nucleotides read TGTGCCAGCAGCTTGGCAGGGTCTGGGGCCAACGTCCTGACTTTC. This chain connects TRBV5-5 to TRBJ2-6; possibly TRBD1 for D (5 bases). The CDR3 is 15 residues long. CDR1 and CDR2 (germline): SGHKS, YYEKEE (reference sequence). Trimming removed 0 bases from V and 1 base from J, with 5 bases in between.

The chain is built from TRBV6-5 and TRBJ2-7; D is unresolved. Germline loops: CDR1 MNHEY, CDR2 SVGAGI. The V gene lost 6 bases and the J gene lost 5 bases, with 14 bases spanning the gap. This CDR3 spans 13 amino acids. The CDR3 here is CASRLYRYDEQYF. DNA of the CDR3: TGTGCCAGCAGATTGTATCGTTATGACGAGCAGTACTTC.